Reported below is one T cell receptor beta chain. Its antigen is still unknown. The donors comprised healthy bone marrow donors. The sample is drawn from a study of cytomegalovirus exposure and HLA in healthy donors. Per germline, CDR1 MNHNY and CDR2 SVGAGI (reference sequence). V dropped 5 bases and J dropped 0 bases, with 10 bases sitting between them. This CDR3 contains 14 residues. Study outcomes and limitations: Immune exposure was documented only through CMV serostatus. Later analysis associated a missense DCLRE1C variant with TCR beta V- and J-gene trimming.

The PCR used 60 Vbeta and 13 Jbeta primers. Using immunoSEQ multiplex PCR, the repertoire was profiled, and TCRdb retains in-frame clones only, with some absent. The data contain roughly 54,000 clones, about 70% of them singletons. The J gene is TRBJ1-2, the V gene TRBV6-6; possible D gene TRBD1, 5 bases. Source material: PBMCs. This sequence originates from a woman aged 60-70 years in good health and CMV-seropositive. CDR3 residues: CASSDSLANYGYTF. Written as DNA, the CDR3 is TGTGCCAGCAGTGACAGCCTTGCTAACTATGGCTACACCTTC.